A single sample gave rise to the 8 T cell receptor beta chains below, sequenced in a study of technical replicates of blood from a few donors. Clones were sequenced by immunoSEQ multiplex PCR, and TCRdb holds only the in-frame ones, with some missing. Of 85,000 to 100,000 clones in the sample, 85% to 95% are singletons; the top ten hold under 0.3%. Sample: T cells isolated from PBMCs. The source of these receptors is a human donor in good health.

The chain uses TRBV6-5 and TRBJ2-1; no reliable D call. There are 14 residues in the CDR3. CDR1 is MNHEY and CDR2 is SVGAGI in the germline V gene. The ends were cut back, 10 bases at V and 0 bases at J, with 13 bases in the middle. CDR3: CATASPSSYNEQFF. The CDR3 DNA reads as TGTGCCACCGCTAGTCCGAGCTCCTACAATGAGCAGTTCTTC.

This chain joins TRBV5-1 and TRBJ1-1, with 9 nucleotides matching TRBD1. The CDR3 totals 13 residues. J gave up 5 bases and V 4 bases, and 3 bases lay outside the gene matches. The germline V gene encodes CDR1 SGHRS and CDR2 YFSETQ. The CDR3 sequence is CASSPDRGTEAFF. CDR3 coding DNA: TGCGCCAGCAGCCCCGACAGGGGGACTGAAGCTTTCTTT.

This CDR3 is CASSIGFLRQAKNTEAFF. As DNA, the CDR3 is TGTGCCAGTAGTATAGGTTTTCTCCGGCAGGCGAAGAACACTGAAGCTTTCTTT. This chain joins TRBV19 and TRBJ1-1; no clear D gene. Germline V gene data show CDR1 as LNHDA and CDR2 as SQIVND (reference sequence). V was shortened by 1 base and J by 1 base, with 19 bases between the two germline ends. CDR3 length equals 18 residues.

The rearrangement uses TRBV4-1 and TRBJ2-5; D gene ambiguous. V shed 1 base and J shed 1 base, with 10 bases lying between them. The CDR3 extends over 15 amino acids. Germline CDR1 and CDR2: MGHRA and YSYEKL. The CDR3 nucleotides read TGCGCCAGCAGCCAAGTCCCCGGAGCCCAAGAGACCCAGTACTTC. This codes for CASSQVPGAQETQYF.

This clone was seen only once. This chain uses TRBV9 with TRBJ1-4; TRBD1 agrees at 7 bases. This CDR3 has 17 residues. Germline CDR1 reads SGDLS; CDR2 reads YYNGEE. V lost 4 bases, J lost 0 bases, and 9 bases stayed unmatched. The DNA of the CDR3 is TGTGCCAGCAGCTCCCCACGACAGGGCGCAACTAATGAAAAACTGTTTTTT. This encodes CASSSPRQGATNEKLFF.

Only one count was recorded for this clone. The chain links TRBV10-2 to TRBJ2-3; 8 positions match TRBD2. This CDR3 comprises 15 residues. Germline CDR1 is WSHSY and CDR2 is SAAADI. The junction had 5 bases not matched to a gene; V was cut back by 2 bases and J by 4 bases. This CDR3 reads CASSERSGGPDTQYF. Written as DNA, the CDR3 is TGCGCCAGCAGTGAGCGGAGCGGGGGTCCAGATACGCAGTATTTT.

This clone was detected once. The chain combines TRBV7-6 with TRBJ1-4, with a possible D match to TRBD1 (5 bases). The germline CDR1 and CDR2 sequences are SGHVS and FNYEAQ. The CDR3 totals 16 residues. The V end lost 5 bases, the J end lost 4 bases, and 17 bases lay between the germline ends. The CDR3 nucleotides read TGTGCCAGCAGCCAAGGTTCGGGGGTGGTTAATGAAAAACTGTTTTTT. Amino acids: CASSQGSGVVNEKLFF.

The chain employs TRBV7-9 and TRBJ1-5; D not resolved. The CDR3 totals 14 residues. V lost 0 bases, J lost 9 bases, and 12 bases lay in between. CDR1 is SEHNR, CDR2 FQNEAQ, per germline (reference sequence). The CDR3 DNA follows: TGTGCCAGCAGCTTAGCGACGGGTCCGGGGCCCCAGCATTTT. Protein: CASSLATGPGPQHF.